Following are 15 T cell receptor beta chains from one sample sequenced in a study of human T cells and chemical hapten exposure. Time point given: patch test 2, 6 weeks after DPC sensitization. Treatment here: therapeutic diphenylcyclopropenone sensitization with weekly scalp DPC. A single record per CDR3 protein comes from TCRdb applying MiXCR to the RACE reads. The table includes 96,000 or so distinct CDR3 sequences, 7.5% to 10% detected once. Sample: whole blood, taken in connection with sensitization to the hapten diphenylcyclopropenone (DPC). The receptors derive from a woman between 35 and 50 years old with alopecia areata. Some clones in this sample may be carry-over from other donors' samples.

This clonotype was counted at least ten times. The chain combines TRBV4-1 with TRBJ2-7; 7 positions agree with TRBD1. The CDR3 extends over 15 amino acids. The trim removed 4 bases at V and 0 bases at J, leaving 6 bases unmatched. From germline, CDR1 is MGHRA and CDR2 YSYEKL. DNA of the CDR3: TGCGCCAGCAGCCGCGGTCGACAGGGCTCCTACGAGCAGTACTTC. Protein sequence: CASSRGRQGSYEQYF.

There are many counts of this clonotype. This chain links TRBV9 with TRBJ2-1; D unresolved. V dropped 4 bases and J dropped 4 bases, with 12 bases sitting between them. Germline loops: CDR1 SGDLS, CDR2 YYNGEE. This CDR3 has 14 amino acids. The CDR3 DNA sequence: TGTGCCAGCAGCTTTGGATCAATATACAATGAGCAGTTCTTC. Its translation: CASSFGSIYNEQFF.

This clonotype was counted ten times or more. The CDR3 nucleotides read TGTGCCAGCAGCCCCGGTAGCGGAGCACCCTACGAGCAGTACTTC. As protein: CASSPGSGAPYEQYF. The rearrangement uses TRBV3-1 and TRBJ2-7, with a tentative D call TRBD2 (6 bases). This CDR3 has 15 amino acids. The V end was cut by 4 bases, the J end by 2 bases, with 15 bases between. Germline V gene sequence: CDR1 LGHDT, CDR2 YNNKEL (reference sequence).

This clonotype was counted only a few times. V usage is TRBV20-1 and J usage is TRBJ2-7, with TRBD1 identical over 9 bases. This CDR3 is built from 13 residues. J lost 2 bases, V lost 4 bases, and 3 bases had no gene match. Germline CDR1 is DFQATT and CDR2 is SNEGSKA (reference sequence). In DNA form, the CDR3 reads TGCAGTGCTACCGGGACAGGGACCTACGAGCAGTACTTC. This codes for CSATGTGTYEQYF.

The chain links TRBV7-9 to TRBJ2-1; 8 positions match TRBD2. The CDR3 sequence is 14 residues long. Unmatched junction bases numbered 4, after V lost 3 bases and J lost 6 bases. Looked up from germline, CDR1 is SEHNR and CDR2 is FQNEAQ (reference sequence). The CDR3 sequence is CASSLSGSFNEQFF. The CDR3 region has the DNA TGTGCCAGCAGCTTGAGCGGGAGTTTCAATGAGCAGTTCTTC.

The DNA of the CDR3 is TGCGCCAGCAGCCAAGTAGGGGGTGGCACTGAAGCTTTCTTT. This encodes CASSQVGGGTEAFF. This sequence joins TRBV4-3 and TRBJ1-1, with D possibly being TRBD1 (6 bases). CDR1 and CDR2 (germline): LGHNA, YSLEER. CDR3 length: 14 residues. Trimming took 1 base from V and 4 from J, leaving 10 bases between them.

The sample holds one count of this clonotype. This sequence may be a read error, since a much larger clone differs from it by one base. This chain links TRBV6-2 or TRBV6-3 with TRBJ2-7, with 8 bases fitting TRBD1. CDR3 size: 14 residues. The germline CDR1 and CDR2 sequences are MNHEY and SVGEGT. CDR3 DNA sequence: TGTGACAGCACTTCTGGACAGGGCTACTACGAGCAGTACTTC. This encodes CDSTSGQGYYEQYF.

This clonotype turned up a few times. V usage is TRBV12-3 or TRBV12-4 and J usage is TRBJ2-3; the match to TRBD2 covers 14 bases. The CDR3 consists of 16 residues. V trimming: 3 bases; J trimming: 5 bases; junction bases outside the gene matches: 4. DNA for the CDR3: TGTGCCAGCAGTTTTTTCGGGACTAGCGGGGGAGATACGCAGTATTTT. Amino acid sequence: CASSFFGTSGGDTQYF.

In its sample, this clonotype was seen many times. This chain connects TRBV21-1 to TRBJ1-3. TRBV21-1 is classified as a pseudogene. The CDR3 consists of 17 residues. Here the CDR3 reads CASSKVFRLHSGNTIYF. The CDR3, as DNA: TGTGCCAGCAGCAAAGTCTTCCGCCTTCACTCTGGAAACACCATATATTTT.

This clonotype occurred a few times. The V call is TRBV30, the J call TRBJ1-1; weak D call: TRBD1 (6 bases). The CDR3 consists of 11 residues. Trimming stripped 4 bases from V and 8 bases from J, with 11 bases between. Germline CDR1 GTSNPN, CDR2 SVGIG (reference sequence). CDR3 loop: CAWTRTEEAFF. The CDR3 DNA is TGTGCCTGGACTAGGACAGAAGAAGCTTTCTTT.

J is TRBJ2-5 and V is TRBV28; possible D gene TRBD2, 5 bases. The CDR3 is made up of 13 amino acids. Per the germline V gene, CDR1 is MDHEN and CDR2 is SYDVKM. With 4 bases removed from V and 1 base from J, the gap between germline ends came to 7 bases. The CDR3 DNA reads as TGTGCCAGCAGTTCGGGGTTCCAAGAGACCCAGTACTTC. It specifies CASSSGFQETQYF. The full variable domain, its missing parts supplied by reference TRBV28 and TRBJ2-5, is DVKVTQSSRYLVKRTGEKVFLECVQDMDHENMFWYRQDPGLGLRLIYFSYDVKMKEKGDIPEGYSVSREKKERFSLILESASTNQTSMYLCASSSGFQETQYFGPGTRLLVL.

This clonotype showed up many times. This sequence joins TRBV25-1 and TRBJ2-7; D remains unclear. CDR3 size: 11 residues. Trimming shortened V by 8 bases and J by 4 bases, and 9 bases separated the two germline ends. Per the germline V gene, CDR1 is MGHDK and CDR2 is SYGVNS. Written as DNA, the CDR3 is TGTGCCAGCCGGGTCCTTTACGAGCAGTACTTC. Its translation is CASRVLYEQYF.

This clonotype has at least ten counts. The CDR3 here is CASRPNLPGRDVRYNEQFF. CDR3 nucleotide sequence: TGTGCCAGCAGACCAAACCTCCCTGGCCGGGACGTACGGTACAATGAGCAGTTCTTC. The V gene is TRBV6-5, the J gene TRBJ2-1; tentatively, D is TRBD1 or TRBD2 (5 bases each). Per germline, CDR1 MNHEY and CDR2 SVGAGI. This CDR3 has 19 residues. V dropped 6 bases and J dropped 4 bases, with 28 bases sitting between them.

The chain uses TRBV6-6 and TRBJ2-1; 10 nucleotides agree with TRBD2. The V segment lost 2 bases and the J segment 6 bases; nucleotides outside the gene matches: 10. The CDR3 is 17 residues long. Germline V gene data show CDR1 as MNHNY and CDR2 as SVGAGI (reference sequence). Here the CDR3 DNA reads TGTGCCAGCAGTTACGCACTAGCGGGAAGCAGCGGCAATGAGCAGTTCTTC. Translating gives CASSYALAGSSGNEQFF.

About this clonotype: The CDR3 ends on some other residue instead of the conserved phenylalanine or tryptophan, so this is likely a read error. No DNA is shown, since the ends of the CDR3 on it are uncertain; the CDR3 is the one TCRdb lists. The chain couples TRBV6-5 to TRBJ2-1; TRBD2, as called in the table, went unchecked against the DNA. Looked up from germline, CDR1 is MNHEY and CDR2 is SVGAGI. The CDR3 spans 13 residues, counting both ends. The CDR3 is CASSYLRREAGFV.